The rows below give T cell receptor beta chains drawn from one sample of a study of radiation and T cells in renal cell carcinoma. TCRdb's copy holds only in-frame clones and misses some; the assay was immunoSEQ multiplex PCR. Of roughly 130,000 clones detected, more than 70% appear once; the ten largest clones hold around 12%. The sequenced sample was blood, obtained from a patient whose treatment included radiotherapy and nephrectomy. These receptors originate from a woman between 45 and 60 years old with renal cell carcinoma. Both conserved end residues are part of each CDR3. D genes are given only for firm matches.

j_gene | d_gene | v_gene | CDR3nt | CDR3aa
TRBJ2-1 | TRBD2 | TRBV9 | TGTGCCAGCAGCATGAGCGGGGGGGCCTCCTACAATGAGCAGTTCTTC | CASSMSGGASYNEQFF
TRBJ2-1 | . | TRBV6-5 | TGTGCCAGCTCGCTCAGAGGGGGGCACAATGAGCAGTTCTTC | CASSLRGGHNEQFF
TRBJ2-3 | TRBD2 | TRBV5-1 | TGCGCCAGCAGCTTGTTCCCTAGCGGGGGCCGAACAGATACGCAGTATTTT | CASSLFPSGGRTDTQYF
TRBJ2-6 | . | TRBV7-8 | TGTGCCAGCAGCCCAACGGGCGTTTTTGGGGCCAACGTCCTGACTTTC | CASSPTGVFGANVLTF
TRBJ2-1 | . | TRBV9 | TGTGCCAGCAGCGTAGTCCCAACTACTGCTACACGTGAGCAGTTCTTC | CASSVVPTTATREQFF
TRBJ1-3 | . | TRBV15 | TGTGCCACCAGCCCAGACTTGGGAAACACCATATATTTT | CATSPDLGNTIYF
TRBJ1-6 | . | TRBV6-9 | TGTGCCAGCAGTTACAAGGGTTATTCACCCCTCCACTTT | CASSYKGYSPLHF
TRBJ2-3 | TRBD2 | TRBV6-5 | TGTGCCAGCAGTTACTCAGAGCGGGGGGGCACAGATACGCAGTATTTT | CASSYSERGGTDTQYF
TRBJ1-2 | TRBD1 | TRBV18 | TGTGCCAGCTCACCCCCCAACACGGACAGGGGCGGCTATGGCTACACCTTC | CASSPPNTDRGGYGYTF
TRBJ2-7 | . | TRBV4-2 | TGTGCCAGCAGCCCGACCCCTAGCTCCTACGAGCAGTACTTC | CASSPTPSSYEQYF
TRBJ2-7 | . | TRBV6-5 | TGTGCCAGCAGTTACTCGGATCCCCAGACCTACGAGCAGTACTTC | CASSYSDPQTYEQYF